This entry lists 16 T cell receptor beta chains sequenced from one sample in a study of blood T cell repertoires in COVID-19. Profiled with immunoSEQ multiplex PCR; TCRdb holds only in-frame clones, not every one. The repertoire holds more than 150,000 clones, approximately 79% seen once, with 17% in the top ten. The sequencing input was peripheral blood. The receptors here all came from a man aged 55 to 70 with active or convalescent COVID-19.

The chain's CDR3 is CASSLGGVDNQPQHF. The CDR3 coding sequence is TGTGCCAGCAGTTTAGGGGGGGTGGACAATCAGCCCCAGCATTTT. This chain joins TRBV28 and TRBJ1-5, with a possible D match to TRBD1 (5 bases). The CDR3 covers 15 residues. CDR1 MDHEN and CDR2 SYDVKM come from the germline V gene. Trimming cost V 2 bases and J 3 bases, with 11 bases left between them.

This clone was seen only once. The rearrangement joins TRBV20-1 to TRBJ1-2; 7 bases agree with TRBD1. This CDR3 has 13 residues. V shed 3 bases, J shed 4 bases, and the junction held 5 bases outside the gene matches. Germline V lookup: CDR1 DFQATT, CDR2 SNEGSKA (reference sequence). Here the CDR3 DNA reads TGCAGTGCTAGTACAGGGGCCGGCTATGGCTACACCTTC. Its protein product is CSASTGAGYGYTF.

The chain recombines TRBV14 with TRBJ2-7, with 10 bases matching TRBD1. CDR1 and CDR2 from the germline V gene are SGHDN and FVKESK. Trimming took 3 bases from V and 7 from J; bases not matched to a gene: 9. This CDR3 region has 15 residues. Written as DNA, the CDR3 is TGTGCCAGCAGCCACCTCCGGGACAGGGGAGGAGAGCAGTACTTC. Translation: CASSHLRDRGGEQYF.

The rearrangement uses TRBV5-6 and TRBJ2-5; 11 nucleotides line up with TRBD2. From germline, CDR1 is SGHDT and CDR2 YYEEEE. V lost 2 bases to trimming and J lost 3 bases; unmatched junction nucleotides: 9. CDR3 size: 17 residues. Here the CDR3 reads CASSFLAGGPGEETQYF. CDR3 nucleotides: TGTGCCAGCAGCTTTTTAGCGGGAGGGCCGGGGGAAGAGACCCAGTACTTC. Together with reference TRBV5-6 and TRBJ2-5, the CDR3 gives the full variable domain: DAGVTQSPTHLIKTRGQQVTLRCSPKSGHDTVSWYQQALGQGPQFIFQYYEEEERQRGNFPDRFSGHQFPNYSSELNVNALLLGDSALYLCASSFLAGGPGEETQYFGPGTRLLVL.

This rearrangement joins TRBV20-1 to TRBJ1-6; no definite D call. The germline V and J ends were trimmed by 2 bases and 10 bases, with 6 bases remaining between them. The CDR3 loop spans 11 amino acids. Germline assignment: CDR1 DFQATT and CDR2 SNEGSKA (reference sequence). DNA of the CDR3: TGCAGTGCTAGAAGTGGCTCACCCCTCCACTTT. Residues: CSARSGSPLHF.

This chain connects TRBV4-3 to TRBJ2-1; 9 bases are a match to TRBD1. CDR3 size: 15 residues. V lost 4 bases to trimming and J lost 4 bases; unmatched junction nucleotides: 5. Per germline, CDR1 LGHNA and CDR2 YSLEER. CDR3 sequence (DNA): TGCGCCAGCAGCCCAGGACAGGGGACGTACAATGAGCAGTTCTTC. This codes for CASSPGQGTYNEQFF.

The chain recombines TRBV2 with TRBJ2-1; 8 bases are a match to TRBD2. The CDR3 is 14 amino acids. Germline-derived CDR1 and CDR2 are SNHLY and FYNNEI. The V segment lost 6 bases and the J segment 3 bases; nucleotides outside the gene matches: 4. The DNA for the CDR3 is TGTGCCAGCAGCGGACTAGCCAGCTACAATGAGCAGTTCTTC. This sequence encodes CASSGLASYNEQFF.

This CDR3 reads CASSWTGGTTDTQYF. As DNA, the CDR3 is TGTGCCAGCAGCTGGACCGGGGGGACCACAGATACGCAGTATTTT. V gene TRBV5-6 combines with J gene TRBJ2-3; 7 bases map to TRBD2. The V gene end was trimmed by 3 bases and the J gene end by 2 bases; junction bases not matched to a gene: 6. This CDR3 has 15 amino acids. Looked up from germline, CDR1 is SGHDT and CDR2 is YYEEEE.

The chain couples TRBV19 to TRBJ2-7; 10 positions agree with TRBD1. CDR1 LNHDA and CDR2 SQIVND come from the germline V gene (reference sequence). CDR3 length equals 15 residues. Losses at the gene ends were 4 bases for V and 5 bases for J; bases not matched to a gene: 8. The CDR3 sequence: CASSRISTGGHEQYF. CDR3 in DNA: TGTGCCAGTAGTAGAATCTCGACAGGGGGCCACGAGCAGTACTTC.

The chain joins TRBV28 to TRBJ1-5; 7 bases line up with TRBD1. Germline CDR1 reads MDHEN; CDR2 reads SYDVKM. The CDR3 spans 14 residues. The junction had 4 bases not matched to a gene; V was cut back by 4 bases and J by 4 bases. The CDR3 reads CASSYMTGNQPQHF. The DNA for the CDR3 is TGTGCCAGCAGTTACATGACAGGGAATCAGCCCCAGCATTTT. Full variable domain (rest looked up from reference TRBV28 and TRBJ1-5): DVKVTQSSRYLVKRTGEKVFLECVQDMDHENMFWYRQDPGLGLRLIYFSYDVKMKEKGDIPEGYSVSREKKERFSLILESASTNQTSMYLCASSYMTGNQPQHFGDGTRLSIL.

The V call is TRBV9, the J call TRBJ2-3; the D is unclear. Trimming pared 0 bases from V and 7 bases from J, leaving 15 bases between. The CDR3 totals 15 residues. The germline CDR1 and CDR2 sequences are SGDLS and YYNGEE. Here the CDR3 DNA reads TGTGCCAGCAGCGTAGGAACTACACGACCCCATACGCAGTATTTT. Translating it yields CASSVGTTRPHTQYF.

There are a few counts of this clone. Here the CDR3 DNA reads TGTGCCAGCAGCCAAGAGGACAGGGGAGGCACTGGGGCCAACGTCCTGACTTTC. The encoded protein is CASSQEDRGGTGANVLTF. The chain links TRBV3-1 (or the pseudogene TRBV3-2) to TRBJ2-6; 9 bases map to TRBD1. V shed 0 bases, J shed 2 bases, and the junction held 5 bases outside the gene matches. Per germline, CDR1 LGHDT and CDR2 YNNKEL (reference sequence). This CDR3 has 18 amino acids.

The chain links TRBV27 to TRBJ2-4; 14 nucleotides line up with TRBD2. The V gene end was trimmed by 5 bases and the J gene end by 2 bases; junction bases not matched to a gene: 8. CDR1 is MNHEY, CDR2 SMNVEV, per germline (reference sequence). The CDR3 runs to 18 residues. Here the CDR3 reads CASSPGTSGSGSKNIQYF. The CDR3 DNA is TGTGCCAGCAGTCCAGGGACTAGCGGGAGCGGATCCAAAAACATTCAGTACTTC.

The rearrangement uses TRBV29-1 and TRBJ2-4, with 13 bases aligning to TRBD2. V was pared by 6 bases and J by 4 bases, with 6 bases of the junction left unmatched. The CDR3 consists of 15 residues. Germline assignment: CDR1 SQVTM and CDR2 ANQGSEA. CDR3 residues: CSVQGLAGLKNIQYF. The CDR3 DNA reads TGCAGCGTCCAGGGACTAGCGGGGTTAAAAAACATTCAGTACTTC.

The genes are TRBV5-6 and TRBJ2-7; 7 bases match TRBD1. CDR1 is SGHDT and CDR2 is YYEEEE in the germline V gene. V gave up 4 bases and J gave up 2 bases; unmatched junction bases: 6. There are 14 residues in the CDR3. The CDR3 is CASSKPGQTYEQYF. CDR3 nucleotide sequence: TGTGCCAGCAGCAAACCGGGACAGACCTACGAGCAGTACTTC.

CDR3 protein: CASSLERWGLEAFF. The DNA for the CDR3 is TGTGCCAGCAGCTTAGAACGTTGGGGACTTGAAGCTTTCTTT. V and J are TRBV7-9 and TRBJ1-1; D might be TRBD1 (5 bases). The CDR3 is made up of 14 amino acids. Per the germline V gene, CDR1 is SEHNR and CDR2 is FQNEAQ (reference sequence). V dropped 1 base and J dropped 7 bases, with 13 bases sitting between them.